A single sample gave rise to the 32 T cell receptor beta chains below, sequenced in a study of vaccination and CD4 T cells after COVID-19. The sample's treatment: roughly 10-day PBMC culture with coronavirus spike peptide pools or control peptides (ViraFEST assay). No antigen has been identified for these receptors. Cultured CD4+ T cell DNA underwent sequencing with the Oncomine TCR Beta short-read assay. TCRdb reanalysed the PCR reads using MiXCR and keeps one entry per CDR3 protein. The table has 13,000 or so distinct CDR3 sequences, about 50% seen once. The sequencing sample was made of CD4+ T cells from blood, cultured in vitro. These receptors were obtained from a human donor who had recovered from COVID-19.

The V and J genes are TRBV7-9 and TRBJ1-2; 8 positions agree with TRBD1. Trimming cost V 5 bases and J 4 bases; bases outside gene matches: 15. The CDR3 is 17 residues long. Looked up from germline, CDR1 is SEHNR and CDR2 is FQNEAQ (reference sequence). The CDR3 loop reads CASSTLRSRTGTYGYTF. CDR3 bases: TGTGCCAGCAGCACTTTACGATCGCGGACAGGGACCTATGGCTACACCTTC.

The chain employs TRBV20-1 and TRBJ2-2, with D perhaps being TRBD1 or TRBD2 (5 bases each). Trimming stripped 6 bases from V and 1 base from J, with 12 bases between. The CDR3 is 14 residues long. Germline-derived CDR1 and CDR2 are DFQATT and SNEGSKA (reference sequence). Here the CDR3 DNA reads TGCAGTGCCCCGGGACGTCTGAACACCGGGGAGCTGTTTTTT. Translating gives CSAPGRLNTGELFF.

The V and J genes are TRBV20-1 and TRBJ2-7; either TRBD1 or TRBD2 may fit D (5 bases each). Germline CDR1 and CDR2: DFQATT and SNEGSKA (reference sequence). This CDR3 is built from 15 residues. V shed 5 bases and J shed 0 bases, with 17 bases lying between them. The CDR3 sequence is CSARIGWDLSYEQYF. CDR3 DNA sequence: TGCAGTGCTCGGATCGGATGGGACCTCTCCTACGAGCAGTACTTC.

This chain uses TRBV4-2 with TRBJ1-1; tentatively, D is TRBD1 (5 bases). Trimming stripped 1 base from V and 11 bases from J, with 17 bases between. The CDR3 is 14 amino acids. Per the germline V gene, CDR1 is LGHNA and CDR2 is YNFKEQ. The CDR3 spells CASSQATGRGGAFF. The CDR3 DNA reads as TGTGCCAGCAGCCAAGCAACAGGTCGGGGAGGGGCTTTCTTT.

The V and J genes are TRBV7-2 and TRBJ2-5; a weak D match, TRBD2 (6 bases). This CDR3 region has 13 residues. Germline V gene data show CDR1 as SGHTA and CDR2 as FQGNSA. Trimming shortened V by 4 bases and J by 5 bases, and 11 bases separated the two germline ends. CDR3 protein: CASSSRRAETQYF. The CDR3 coding sequence is TGTGCCAGCAGCTCCCGGAGGGCTGAGACCCAGTACTTC.

This CDR3 reads CASSYPGEGTGELFF. Here the CDR3 DNA reads TGTGCCAGCAGTTACCCAGGGGAAGGAACCGGGGAGCTGTTTTTT. The V gene is TRBV6-5, the J gene TRBJ2-2, with D perhaps matching TRBD1 (6 bases). V was trimmed by 2 bases and J by 5 bases, leaving 12 bases between them. This CDR3 region has 15 residues. CDR1 and CDR2 from the germline V gene are MNHEY and SVGAGI.

The J gene is TRBJ2-3, the V gene TRBV27; D is ambiguous. This CDR3 spans 13 amino acids. The germline V and J ends were trimmed by 3 bases and 6 bases, with 10 bases remaining between them. The germline CDR1 and CDR2 sequences are MNHEY and SMNVEV (reference sequence). The CDR3 region is CASSLRMFDTQYF. In DNA form, the CDR3 reads TGTGCCAGCAGTTTGAGGATGTTTGATACGCAGTATTTT.

This clonotype was seen a handful of times. The V gene is TRBV7-6, the J gene TRBJ2-5, with TRBD2 matching 11 bases. Germline CDR1 reads SGHVS; CDR2 reads FNYEAQ. The CDR3 sequence is 17 residues long. J gave up 5 bases and V 1 base, and 9 bases lay outside the gene matches. The CDR3 DNA reads as TGTGCCAGCAGCTTAGGTCAACTAGCGGGAGTTTTCGAGACCCAGTACTTC. Translated, it gives CASSLGQLAGVFETQYF.

The chain recombines TRBV20-1 with TRBJ1-2, with 7 bases lining up with TRBD1. The V gene end was trimmed by 3 bases and the J gene end by 1 base; junction bases not matched to a gene: 8. The CDR3 sequence is 15 residues long. Germline V lookup: CDR1 DFQATT, CDR2 SNEGSKA (reference sequence). This CDR3 is CSARVVAGGNYGYTF. The CDR3 DNA sequence: TGCAGTGCTAGGGTCGTTGCAGGGGGTAACTATGGCTACACCTTC.

The chain joins TRBV12-3 or TRBV12-4 to TRBJ2-1, with D possibly matching TRBD1 (5 bases). The length of the CDR3 is 15 residues. V was trimmed by 3 bases and J by 0 bases, leaving 9 bases between them. The DNA of the CDR3 is TGTGCCAGCAGTTTCAGGCAGGGCTCCTACAATGAGCAGTTCTTC. It specifies CASSFRQGSYNEQFF.

This clonotype is labeled large (0.1 to 1%). The chain recombines TRBV6-1 with TRBJ1-5, with 9 positions matching TRBD1. Trimming took 8 bases from V and 7 from J; bases not matched to a gene: 15. The CDR3 contains 16 residues. Germline assignment: CDR1 MNHNS and CDR2 SASEGT. CDR3 region: CASSTLGTGNDQPQHF. CDR3 coding DNA: TGTGCCAGCTCTACGCTAGGGACAGGGAACGACCAGCCCCAGCATTTT.

CDR3 region: CASSLGAGSANEQFF. CDR3 sequence (DNA): TGTGCCAGCAGCTTAGGAGCGGGATCGGCCAATGAGCAGTTCTTC. The chain recombines TRBV7-3 with TRBJ2-1; the match to TRBD2 covers 7 bases. The V segment lost 2 bases and the J segment 6 bases; nucleotides outside the gene matches: 7. From germline, CDR1 is SGHTA and CDR2 FQGTGA. The CDR3 has 15 residues.

The chain employs TRBV30 and TRBJ1-5; TRBD1 is a possible D gene (6 bases). From germline, CDR1 is GTSNPN and CDR2 SVGIG (reference sequence). The CDR3 totals 13 residues. V lost 2 bases and J lost 5, with 10 bases in between. The CDR3 loop reads CAWSPQGDQPQHF. The CDR3 DNA is TGTGCCTGGAGTCCACAGGGCGATCAGCCCCAGCATTTT.

V and J are TRBV7-2 and TRBJ2-7; unclear D gene. This CDR3 is built from 15 residues. CDR1 SGHTA and CDR2 FQGNSA come from the germline V gene. V lost 6 bases and J lost 3, with 18 bases in between. The CDR3 sequence is CASRPERANIYEQYF. CDR3 bases: TGTGCCAGCAGACCGGAAAGGGCGAATATCTACGAGCAGTACTTC. Based on the CDR3 plus reference TRBV7-2 and TRBJ2-7, the full variable domain is GAGVSQSPSNKVTEKGKDVELRCDPISGHTALYWYRQSLGQGLEFLIYFQGNSAPDKSGLPSDRFSAERTGGSVSTLTIQRTQQEDSAVYLCASRPERANIYEQYFGPGTRLTVT.

V and J are TRBV18 and TRBJ2-3; TRBD1 agrees at 9 bases. J gave up 3 bases and V 0 bases, and 4 bases lay outside the gene matches. The CDR3 has 16 amino acids. Germline CDR1 and CDR2: KGHSH and LQKENI. The CDR3 sequence is CASSPPRDRVTDTQYF. As DNA, the CDR3 is TGTGCCAGCTCACCACCCCGGGACAGGGTAACAGATACGCAGTATTTT.

V usage is TRBV6-2 or TRBV6-3 and J usage is TRBJ1-5; TRBD1 might be the D (5 bases). Germline assignment: CDR1 MNHEY and CDR2 SVGEGT. Between the trimmed V and J ends, which lost 3 bases and 2 bases, there was a span of 11 bases. This CDR3 is 15 amino acids long. CDR3 amino acids: CASSYVGEGNQPQHF. CDR3 nucleotide sequence: TGTGCCAGCAGTTATGTAGGGGAGGGCAATCAGCCCCAGCATTTT.

The chain recombines TRBV18 with TRBJ2-3, with D tentatively TRBD1 (6 bases). The germline CDR1 and CDR2 sequences are KGHSH and LQKENI. CDR3 length equals 12 residues. Trimming cost V 8 bases and J 4 bases, with 10 bases left between them. CDR3 nucleotides: TGTGCCAGCCGACAGGACTCAGATACGCAGTATTTT. Translation gives CASRQDSDTQYF.

The chain employs TRBV20-1 and TRBJ2-2, with D possibly being TRBD1 (6 bases). This CDR3 contains 15 residues. CDR1 DFQATT and CDR2 SNEGSKA come from the germline V gene (reference sequence). Trimming removed 5 bases from V and 6 bases from J, with 19 bases in between. CDR3 in amino acids: CSAPRMGAEAGELFF. The CDR3 region has the DNA TGCAGTGCTCCCCGGATGGGGGCGGAGGCCGGGGAGCTGTTTTTT.

V gene TRBV7-3 combines with J gene TRBJ2-3; 7 bases line up with TRBD2. Germline trimming cut 5 bases from V and 3 bases from J; bases unmatched to any gene: 8. From germline, CDR1 is SGHTA and CDR2 FQGTGA. This CDR3 spans 15 amino acids. The CDR3 sequence is CASSVTGRETDTQYF. The CDR3 nucleotides read TGTGCCAGCAGCGTCACGGGGAGGGAGACAGATACGCAGTATTTT. Using reference TRBV7-3 and TRBJ2-3 for the parts outside the CDR3, the full variable domain is GAGVSQTPSNKVTEKGKYVELRCDPISGHTALYWYRQSLGQGPEFLIYFQGTGAADDSGLPNDRFFAVRPEGSVSTLKIQRTERGDSAVYLCASSVTGRETDTQYFGPGTRLTVL.

The V call is TRBV28, the J call TRBJ1-2; no clear D gene. V lost 3 bases and J lost 2, with 7 bases in between. From germline, CDR1 is MDHEN and CDR2 SYDVKM. The CDR3 extends over 13 amino acids. The CDR3 DNA reads as TGTGCCAGCAGTTTCGGGCAGAACTATGGCTACACCTTC. It codes for CASSFGQNYGYTF.

V is TRBV5-4 and J is TRBJ2-7, with D tentatively TRBD1 (6 bases). The V gene lost 4 bases and the J gene lost 3 bases, with 17 bases spanning the gap. This CDR3 is 15 amino acids long. Germline assignment: CDR1 SGHNT and CDR2 YYREEE (reference sequence). The CDR3 loop is CASSPSGTSNYEQYF. CDR3 nucleotides: TGTGCCAGCAGCCCATCCGGGACATCTAACTACGAGCAGTACTTC.

J is TRBJ2-6 and V is TRBV7-8; no firm D call. The CDR3 totals 15 residues. Germline V gives CDR1 SGHVS, CDR2 FQNEAQ. Trimming shortened V by 1 base and J by 4 bases, and 8 bases separated the two germline ends. DNA of the CDR3: TGTGCCAGCAGCTTAGTAGGTTCCGGGGCCAACGTCCTGACTTTC. The encoded protein is CASSLVGSGANVLTF.

J is TRBJ2-5 and V is TRBV29-1, with 9 positions matching TRBD1. This CDR3 has 15 residues. The V gene end was trimmed by 5 bases and the J gene end by 2 bases; junction bases not matched to a gene: 9. Germline V gene data show CDR1 as SQVTM and CDR2 as ANQGSEA. The CDR3 spells CSVYWTGASQETQYF. Here the CDR3 DNA reads TGCAGCGTTTATTGGACAGGGGCCTCGCAAGAGACCCAGTACTTC.

This chain connects TRBV4-3 to TRBJ2-3; the match to TRBD1 covers 11 bases. Per the germline V gene, CDR1 is LGHNA and CDR2 is YSLEER. There are 16 residues in the CDR3. V shed 4 bases, J shed 6 bases, and the junction held 9 bases outside the gene matches. This chain's CDR3 is CASSPRDRGDVDTQYF. The DNA of the CDR3 is TGCGCCAGCAGCCCCCGGGACAGGGGGGATGTGGATACGCAGTATTTT.

The chain carries TRBV7-6 and TRBJ2-2; D remains unclear. Trimming cost V 3 bases and J 4 bases, with 3 bases left between them. Germline V gene lookup returns CDR1 SGHVS and CDR2 FNYEAQ. This CDR3 region has 12 residues. The CDR3, as DNA: TGTGCCAGCAGCTTCGGCACCGGGGAGCTGTTTTTT. Translating it yields CASSFGTGELFF.

In this sample, this clonotype is medium-sized. The genes are TRBV30 and TRBJ2-3; D possibly corresponds to TRBD1 (5 bases). CDR3 length: 14 amino acids. V was shortened by 4 bases and J by 2 bases, with 13 bases between the two germline ends. Germline V lookup: CDR1 GTSNPN, CDR2 SVGIG (reference sequence). The CDR3 sequence is CAWKVQGNTDTQYF. In DNA form, the CDR3 reads TGTGCCTGGAAAGTCCAGGGAAACACAGATACGCAGTATTTT.

To note about this clonotype: The junction shows a germline mismatch at one end, possibly a read error. This chain joins TRBV6-2 or TRBV6-3 and TRBJ2-1; no definite D call. Germline V gene data show CDR1 as MNHEY and CDR2 as SVGEGT. The CDR3 extends over 14 amino acids. The CDR3 DNA reads TGTGCCAGCAGTTACTCGGGATACTACGATGAGCAGTTCTTC. As protein: CASSYSGYYDEQFF.

The chain combines TRBV7-9 with TRBJ2-1; D is ambiguous. Germline CDR1 and CDR2: SEHNR and FQNEAQ (reference sequence). The CDR3 spans 16 residues. Trimming removed 4 bases from V and 3 bases from J, with 16 bases in between. The CDR3 coding sequence is TGTGCCAGCAGCTCGGTGGCGCTTTCGGACTACAATGAGCAGTTCTTC. Residues: CASSSVALSDYNEQFF.

V usage is TRBV6-1 and J usage is TRBJ1-2; no definite D call. Per the germline V gene, CDR1 is MNHNS and CDR2 is SASEGT. Trimming left V 6 bases short and J 2 bases short, with 7 bases between. CDR3 length: 12 amino acids. In DNA form, the CDR3 reads TGTGCCAGCAGCAGCAACAACTATGGCTACACCTTC. Its translation: CASSSNNYGYTF.

V is TRBV6-1 and J is TRBJ2-7, with D possibly matching TRBD1 (5 bases). Germline V gene data show CDR1 as MNHNS and CDR2 as SASEGT. Deletions cut 5 bases from V and 3 bases from J, with 14 bases between. The CDR3 is 14 residues long. The CDR3 reads CASSKDSNFYEQYF. CDR3 coding DNA: TGTGCCAGCAGTAAAGACAGTAACTTCTACGAGCAGTACTTC.

This clonotype came up a few times. The V call is TRBV20-1, the J call TRBJ1-2, with TRBD1 as a possible D gene (6 bases). The CDR3 is 14 residues long. Looked up from germline, CDR1 is DFQATT and CDR2 is SNEGSKA (reference sequence). V lost 4 bases and J lost 3, with 15 bases in between. CDR3: CSAITGSADYGYTF. In DNA form, the CDR3 reads TGCAGTGCTATTACAGGGTCGGCGGACTATGGCTACACCTTC.

The chain recombines TRBV30 with TRBJ2-7, with D perhaps assigned TRBD1 or TRBD2 (6 bases each). The CDR3 extends over 14 amino acids. The V gene lost 4 bases and the J gene lost 9 bases, with 22 bases spanning the gap. Per the germline V gene, CDR1 is GTSNPN and CDR2 is SVGIG (reference sequence). CDR3 sequence: CAWTPRGEGGRQYF. CDR3 nucleotide sequence: TGTGCCTGGACGCCCCGGGGTGAGGGGGGAAGGCAGTACTTC.